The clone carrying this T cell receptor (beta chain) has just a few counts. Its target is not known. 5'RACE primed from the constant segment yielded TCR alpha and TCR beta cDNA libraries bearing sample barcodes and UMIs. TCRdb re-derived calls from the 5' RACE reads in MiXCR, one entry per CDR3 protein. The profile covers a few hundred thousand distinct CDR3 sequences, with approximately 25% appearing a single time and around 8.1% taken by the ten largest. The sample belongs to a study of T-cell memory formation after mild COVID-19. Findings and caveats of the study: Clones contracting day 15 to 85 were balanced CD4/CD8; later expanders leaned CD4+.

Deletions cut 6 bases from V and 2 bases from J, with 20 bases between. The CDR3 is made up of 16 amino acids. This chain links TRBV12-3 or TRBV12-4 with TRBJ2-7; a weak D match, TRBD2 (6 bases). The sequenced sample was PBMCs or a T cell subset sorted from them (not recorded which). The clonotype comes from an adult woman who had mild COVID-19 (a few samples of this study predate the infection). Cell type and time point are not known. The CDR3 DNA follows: TGTGCCAGCAGCCGTGGGGGGACCTCTGGCCCCTACGAGCAGTACTTC. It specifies CASSRGGTSGPYEQYF.